The rows below give T cell receptor beta chains drawn from one sample of a study of cytomegalovirus exposure and HLA in healthy donors. Measured with immunoSEQ multiplex PCR; TCRdb has only the in-frame clones, and not every one. This table has roughly 130,000 clones, under 70% appearing once. Input material: PBMCs. Source of these receptors: a woman aged 55-70 years in good health and CMV-seronegative. Both conserved end residues are part of each CDR3. The D gene is left open where the match is weak. Clone size is not always given. Where it is, it says once, few, many or a class for expanded clones.

d_call: -
j_call: TRBJ1-2
v_call: TRBV11-1
clone_size: few
cdr3_aa: CATNREDGYTF
cdr3_nt: TGTGCCACCAACAGGGAAGACGGCTACACCTTC

d_call: TRBD1
j_call: TRBJ1-3
v_call: TRBV6-5
clone_size: -
cdr3_aa: CASSSTGGGGNTIYF
cdr3_nt: TGTGCCAGCAGTTCCACAGGGGGCGGAGGAAACACCATATATTTT

d_call: -
j_call: TRBJ1-2
v_call: TRBV29-1
clone_size: -
cdr3_aa: CSVEDAGGGYTF
cdr3_nt: TGCAGCGTTGAAGATGCAGGAGGTGGCTACACCTTC

d_call: TRBD1
j_call: TRBJ2-7
v_call: TRBV28
clone_size: few
cdr3_aa: CASTPAGQGYEQYF
cdr3_nt: TGTGCCAGCACCCCAGCTGGACAGGGTTACGAGCAGTACTTC

d_call: TRBD2
j_call: TRBJ2-2
v_call: TRBV19
clone_size: once
cdr3_aa: CASSRPLAGASNTGELFF
cdr3_nt: TGTGCCAGTAGTAGACCCCTAGCGGGGGCCAGTAACACCGGGGAGCTGTTTTTT

d_call: -
j_call: TRBJ1-1
v_call: TRBV19
clone_size: few
cdr3_aa: CASSMARDTEAFF
cdr3_nt: TGTGCCAGTAGTATGGCCAGGGATACTGAAGCTTTCTTT

d_call: -
j_call: TRBJ1-1
v_call: TRBV4-1
clone_size: -
cdr3_aa: CASSQGWDTRFGTEAFF
cdr3_nt: TGCGCCAGCAGCCAAGGGTGGGACACCCGTTTTGGCACTGAAGCTTTCTTT

d_call: TRBD2
j_call: TRBJ2-7
v_call: TRBV4-1
clone_size: few
cdr3_aa: CASSSGRSSTYEQYF
cdr3_nt: TGCGCCAGCAGCAGCGGGAGGTCCAGCACCTACGAGCAGTACTTC

d_call: TRBD2
j_call: TRBJ2-2
v_call: TRBV5-1
clone_size: -
cdr3_aa: CASSLAGRGTGELFF
cdr3_nt: TGCGCCAGCAGCTTGGCCGGGAGGGGCACCGGGGAGCTGTTTTTT

d_call: -
j_call: TRBJ1-3
v_call: TRBV10-2
clone_size: few
cdr3_aa: CATLDRTIAGNTIYF
cdr3_nt: TGCGCCACCCTCGACAGGACCATTGCTGGAAACACCATATATTTT

d_call: -
j_call: TRBJ2-5
v_call: TRBV5-1
clone_size: -
cdr3_aa: CASSLAATGGETQYF
cdr3_nt: TGCGCCAGCAGCTTGGCAGCTACCGGCGGGGAGACCCAGTACTTC

d_call: TRBD1
j_call: TRBJ2-1
v_call: TRBV7-2
clone_size: -
cdr3_aa: CASSLAWAGGNNEQFF
cdr3_nt: TGTGCCAGCAGCTTAGCGTGGGCAGGGGGCAACAATGAGCAGTTCTTC

d_call: -
j_call: TRBJ2-3
v_call: TRBV4-2
clone_size: few
cdr3_aa: CASSLYSGTDTQYF
cdr3_nt: TGTGCCAGCAGTCTCTATAGCGGCACAGATACGCAGTATTTT

d_call: TRBD2
j_call: TRBJ2-1
v_call: TRBV5-4
clone_size: once
cdr3_aa: CASSYPGLAGYNEQFF
cdr3_nt: TGTGCCAGCAGCTATCCCGGACTAGCGGGTTACAATGAGCAGTTCTTC

d_call: -
j_call: TRBJ1-4
v_call: TRBV10-1
clone_size: once
cdr3_aa: CASTMGVGGGDGTNEKLFF
cdr3_nt: TGCGCCAGCACCATGGGAGTTGGGGGAGGGGACGGCACTAATGAAAAACTGTTTTTT

d_call: TRBD2
j_call: TRBJ2-1
v_call: TRBV13
clone_size: -
cdr3_aa: CASSFGGGAENEQFF
cdr3_nt: TGTGCCAGCAGCTTCGGCGGGGGGGCCGAAAATGAGCAGTTCTTC

d_call: -
j_call: TRBJ1-2
v_call: TRBV5-1
clone_size: -
cdr3_aa: CASSRGDPNYYGYTF
cdr3_nt: TGCGCCAGCAGCCGGGGGGATCCCAACTACTATGGCTACACCTTC

d_call: -
j_call: TRBJ1-1
v_call: TRBV18
clone_size: once
cdr3_aa: CASSPDMRNTEAFF
cdr3_nt: TGTGCCAGCTCACCAGACATGCGGAACACTGAAGCTTTCTTT

d_call: -
j_call: TRBJ2-2
v_call: TRBV4-3
clone_size: -
cdr3_aa: CASSQDAGASTGELFF
cdr3_nt: TGCGCCAGCAGCCAAGACGCGGGCGCGAGCACCGGGGAGCTGTTTTTT

d_call: TRBD1
j_call: TRBJ2-1
v_call: TRBV7-2
clone_size: -
cdr3_aa: CASSLIRFRDRGHNEQFF
cdr3_nt: TGTGCCAGCAGCCTAATAAGGTTCCGGGACAGGGGGCATAATGAGCAGTTCTTC

d_call: TRBD1
j_call: TRBJ2-7
v_call: TRBV9
clone_size: once
cdr3_aa: CASSVVPTAGTVYEQYF
cdr3_nt: TGTGCCAGCAGCGTAGTTCCCACCGCAGGGACAGTATACGAGCAGTACTTC

d_call: -
j_call: TRBJ1-1
v_call: TRBV5-4
clone_size: -
cdr3_aa: CASSLRGQGAFF
cdr3_nt: TGTGCCAGCAGCTTGCGGGGACAAGGGGCTTTCTTT

d_call: TRBD2
j_call: TRBJ2-5
v_call: TRBV4-3
clone_size: -
cdr3_aa: CASLPRSGVETQYF
cdr3_nt: TGCGCCAGCCTCCCCCGCAGCGGGGTGGAGACCCAGTACTTC

d_call: -
j_call: TRBJ1-2
v_call: TRBV2
clone_size: -
cdr3_aa: CASSDPGDYGYTF
cdr3_nt: TGTGCCAGCAGTGACCCAGGGGACTATGGCTACACCTTC

d_call: TRBD2
j_call: TRBJ2-5
v_call: TRBV11-2
clone_size: -
cdr3_aa: CASSLSGGVRETQYF
cdr3_nt: TGTGCCAGCAGCTTAAGTGGGGGGGTCAGGGAGACCCAGTACTTC

d_call: -
j_call: TRBJ2-5
v_call: TRBV5-1
clone_size: -
cdr3_aa: CASSGAGTSTQYF
cdr3_nt: TGCGCCAGCAGCGGAGCCGGGACTTCGACCCAGTACTTC

d_call: TRBD2
j_call: TRBJ2-5
v_call: TRBV19
clone_size: -
cdr3_aa: CASSSGRSGETQYF
cdr3_nt: TGTGCCAGTTCTAGCGGGAGAAGTGGGGAGACCCAGTACTTC

d_call: TRBD2
j_call: TRBJ2-1
v_call: TRBV14
clone_size: -
cdr3_aa: CASSPLAGGLFYEQFF
cdr3_nt: TGTGCCAGCAGCCCACTAGCGGGGGGGCTTTTCTATGAGCAGTTCTTC

d_call: -
j_call: TRBJ2-4
v_call: TRBV28
clone_size: -
cdr3_aa: CASSLFQGTKNIQYF
cdr3_nt: TGTGCCAGCAGTTTATTTCAGGGGACCAAAAACATTCAGTACTTC

d_call: -
j_call: TRBJ2-1
v_call: TRBV14
clone_size: -
cdr3_aa: CASSQDAGSLYNEQFF
cdr3_nt: TGTGCCAGCAGCCAAGACGCGGGGAGTCTCTACAATGAGCAGTTCTTC

d_call: TRBD1
j_call: TRBJ2-3
v_call: TRBV7-2
clone_size: -
cdr3_aa: CASSQTGTGSTDTQYF
cdr3_nt: TGTGCCAGCAGCCAAACCGGGACAGGATCGACAGATACGCAGTATTTT

d_call: TRBD2
j_call: TRBJ2-7
v_call: TRBV7-9
clone_size: -
cdr3_aa: CASSSAGVPEQYF
cdr3_nt: TGTGCCAGCAGCTCGGCGGGGGTTCCCGAGCAGTACTTC

d_call: -
j_call: TRBJ1-1
v_call: TRBV18
clone_size: -
cdr3_aa: CASSRRGLMNTEAFF
cdr3_nt: TGTGCCAGCTCCCGCCGCGGGCTCATGAACACTGAAGCTTTCTTT

d_call: TRBD1
j_call: TRBJ1-2
v_call: TRBV10-3
clone_size: few
cdr3_aa: CASSYSRGLYYGYTF
cdr3_nt: TGTGCCAGCAGTTACTCCAGGGGGTTGTACTATGGCTACACCTTC

d_call: -
j_call: TRBJ1-5
v_call: TRBV6-5
clone_size: -
cdr3_aa: CASRGNRDQPQHF
cdr3_nt: TGTGCCAGCAGGGGGAACAGGGACCAGCCCCAGCATTTT

d_call: TRBD1
j_call: TRBJ2-5
v_call: TRBV11-3
clone_size: -
cdr3_aa: CASSPISDRLRETQYF
cdr3_nt: TGTGCCAGCAGCCCGATCTCGGACAGGTTGAGGGAGACCCAGTACTTC

d_call: TRBD1
j_call: TRBJ2-1
v_call: TRBV7-6
clone_size: few
cdr3_aa: CASSLLAGGNEQFF
cdr3_nt: TGTGCCAGCAGCTTACTGGCAGGGGGCAATGAGCAGTTCTTC

d_call: -
j_call: TRBJ2-5
v_call: TRBV11-2
clone_size: -
cdr3_aa: CASSLGRQPVSQETQYF
cdr3_nt: TGTGCCAGCAGCTTAGGGCGGCAGCCGGTTTCCCAAGAGACCCAGTACTTC

d_call: TRBD1
j_call: TRBJ2-6
v_call: TRBV19
clone_size: few
cdr3_aa: CASRRTGVSGANVLTF
cdr3_nt: TGTGCCAGTAGACGGACAGGGGTTTCCGGGGCCAACGTCCTGACTTTC

d_call: -
j_call: TRBJ1-4
v_call: TRBV18
clone_size: -
cdr3_aa: CASSPRHDEKLFF
cdr3_nt: TGTGCCAGCTCACCAAGACACGATGAAAAACTGTTTTTT

d_call: -
j_call: TRBJ1-3
v_call: TRBV10-3
clone_size: -
cdr3_aa: CAILKGLGNTIYF
cdr3_nt: TGTGCCATCCTAAAGGGGCTAGGAAACACCATATATTTT